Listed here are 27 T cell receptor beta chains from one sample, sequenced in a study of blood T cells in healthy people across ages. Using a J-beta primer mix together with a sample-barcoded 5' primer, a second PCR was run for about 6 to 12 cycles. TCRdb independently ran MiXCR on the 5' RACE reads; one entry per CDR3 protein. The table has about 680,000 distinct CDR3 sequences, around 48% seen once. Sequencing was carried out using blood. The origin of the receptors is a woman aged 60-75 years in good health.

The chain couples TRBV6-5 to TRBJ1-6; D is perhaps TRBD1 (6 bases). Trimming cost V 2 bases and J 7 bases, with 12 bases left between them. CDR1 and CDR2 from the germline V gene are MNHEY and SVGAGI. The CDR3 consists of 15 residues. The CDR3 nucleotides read TGTGCCAGCAGTTACGGGGGGACAACAAATTCACCCCTCCACTTT. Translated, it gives CASSYGGTTNSPLHF.

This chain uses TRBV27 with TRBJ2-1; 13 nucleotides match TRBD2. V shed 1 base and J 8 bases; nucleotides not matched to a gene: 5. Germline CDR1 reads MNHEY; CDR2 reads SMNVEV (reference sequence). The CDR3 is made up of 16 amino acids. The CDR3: CASSLLLAGGHYEQFF. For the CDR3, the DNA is TGTGCCAGCAGTTTATTACTAGCGGGAGGGCATTATGAGCAGTTCTTC.

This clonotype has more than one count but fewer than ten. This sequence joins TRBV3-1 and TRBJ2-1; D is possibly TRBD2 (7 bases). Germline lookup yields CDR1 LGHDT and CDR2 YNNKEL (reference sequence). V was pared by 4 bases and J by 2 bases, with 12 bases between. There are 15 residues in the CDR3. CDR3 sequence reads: CASSREGGAYNEQFF. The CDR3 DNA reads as TGTGCCAGCAGCCGGGAGGGGGGAGCCTACAATGAGCAGTTCTTC.

The CDR3 DNA sequence: TGCGCCAGCAGCCCGAGGGGGGCGGACGAAAACACCGGGGAGCTGTTTTTT. Protein sequence: CASSPRGADENTGELFF. V is TRBV5-1 and J is TRBJ2-2; D might be TRBD1 or TRBD2, each matching 6 bases. V was shortened by 4 bases and J by 2 bases, with 18 bases between the two germline ends. CDR1 is SGHRS and CDR2 is YFSETQ in the germline V gene. The CDR3 covers 17 residues.

The CDR3 nucleotides read TGTGCCAGCAGGGGATGGGACAGCTATGGCTACACCTTC. Its translation is CASRGWDSYGYTF. The chain has TRBV28 and TRBJ1-2; 7 bases map to TRBD1. The CDR3 consists of 13 residues. V was pared by 6 bases and J by 4 bases, with 5 bases of the junction left unmatched. Per germline, CDR1 MDHEN and CDR2 SYDVKM.

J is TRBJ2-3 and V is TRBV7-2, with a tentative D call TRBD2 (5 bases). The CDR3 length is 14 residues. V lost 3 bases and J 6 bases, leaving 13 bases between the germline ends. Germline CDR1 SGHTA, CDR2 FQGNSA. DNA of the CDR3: TGTGCCAGCAGCTTGAGGCGGAGGTCCGATACGCAGTATTTT. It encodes CASSLRRRSDTQYF.

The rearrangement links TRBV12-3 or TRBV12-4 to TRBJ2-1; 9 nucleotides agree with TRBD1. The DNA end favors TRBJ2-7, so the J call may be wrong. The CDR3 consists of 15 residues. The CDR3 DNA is TGTGCCAGCAGTACCGGGACAGGGCTCTACAATGAGCAGTACTTC. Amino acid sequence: CASSTGTGLYNEQYF.

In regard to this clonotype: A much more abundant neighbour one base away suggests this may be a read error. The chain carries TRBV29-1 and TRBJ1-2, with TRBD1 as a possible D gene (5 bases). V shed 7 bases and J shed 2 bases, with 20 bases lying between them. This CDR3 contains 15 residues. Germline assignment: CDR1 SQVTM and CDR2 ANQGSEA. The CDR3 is CSEASELGRNYGYTF. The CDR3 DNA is TGCAGCGAAGCCTCAGAATTGGGACGGAACTATGGCTACACCTTC.

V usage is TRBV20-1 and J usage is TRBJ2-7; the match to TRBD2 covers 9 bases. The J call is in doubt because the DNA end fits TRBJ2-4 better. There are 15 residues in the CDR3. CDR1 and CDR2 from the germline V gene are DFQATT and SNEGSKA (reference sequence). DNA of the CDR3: TGCAGTGCCCCGACTAGCGGCCTCGAAAAAAACATTCAGTACTTC. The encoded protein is CSAPTSGLEKNIQYF.

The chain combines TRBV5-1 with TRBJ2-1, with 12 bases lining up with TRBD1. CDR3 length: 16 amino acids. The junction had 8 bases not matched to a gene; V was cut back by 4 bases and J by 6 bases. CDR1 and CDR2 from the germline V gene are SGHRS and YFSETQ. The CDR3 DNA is TGCGCCAGCAGCAAACCGGGACAGGGGGCATTCAATGAGCAGTTCTTC. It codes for CASSKPGQGAFNEQFF.

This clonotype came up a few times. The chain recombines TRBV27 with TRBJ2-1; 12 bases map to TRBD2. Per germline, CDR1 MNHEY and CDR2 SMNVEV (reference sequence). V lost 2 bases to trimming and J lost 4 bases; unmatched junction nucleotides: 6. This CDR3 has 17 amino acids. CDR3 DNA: TGTGCCAGCAGTTTAGTTCCAGGGACTAGCGGGTACAATGAGCAGTTCTTC. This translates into CASSLVPGTSGYNEQFF.

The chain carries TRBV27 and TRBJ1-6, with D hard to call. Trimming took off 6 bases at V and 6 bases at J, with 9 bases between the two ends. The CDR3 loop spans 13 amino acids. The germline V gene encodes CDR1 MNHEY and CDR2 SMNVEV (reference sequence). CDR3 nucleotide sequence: TGTGCCAGCAGCAGGAGTAGTAATTCACCCCTCCACTTT. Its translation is CASSRSSNSPLHF.

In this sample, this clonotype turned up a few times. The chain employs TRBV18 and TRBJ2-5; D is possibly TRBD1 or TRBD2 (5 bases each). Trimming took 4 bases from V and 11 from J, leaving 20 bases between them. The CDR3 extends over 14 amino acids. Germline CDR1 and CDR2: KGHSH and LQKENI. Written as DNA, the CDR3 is TGTGCCAGCTCACGGGACCTCTACCTGGGGGAGCAGTACTTC. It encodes CASSRDLYLGEQYF. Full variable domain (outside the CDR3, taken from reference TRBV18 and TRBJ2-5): NAGVMQNPRHLVRRRGQEARLRCSPMKGHSHVYWYRQLPEEGLKFMVYLQKENIIDESGMPKERFSAEFPKEGPSILRIQQVVRGDSAAYFCASSRDLYLGEQYFGPGTRLLVL.

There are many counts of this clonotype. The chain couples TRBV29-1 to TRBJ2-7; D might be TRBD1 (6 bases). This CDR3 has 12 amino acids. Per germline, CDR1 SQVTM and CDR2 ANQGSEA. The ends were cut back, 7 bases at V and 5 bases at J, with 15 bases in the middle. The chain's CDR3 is CSGAGVRDEQYF. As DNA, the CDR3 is TGCAGCGGAGCAGGGGTTCGCGACGAGCAGTACTTC.

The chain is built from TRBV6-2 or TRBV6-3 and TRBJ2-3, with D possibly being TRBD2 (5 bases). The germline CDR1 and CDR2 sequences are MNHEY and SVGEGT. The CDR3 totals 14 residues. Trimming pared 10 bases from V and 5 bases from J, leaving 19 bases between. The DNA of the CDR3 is TGTGCCATAACACCCGGGATTCTTGGAGATACGCAGTATTTT. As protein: CAITPGILGDTQYF.

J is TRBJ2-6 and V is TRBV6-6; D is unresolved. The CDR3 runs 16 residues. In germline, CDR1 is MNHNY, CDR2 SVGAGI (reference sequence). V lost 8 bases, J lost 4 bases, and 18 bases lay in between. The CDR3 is CASLGPGFGGANVLTF. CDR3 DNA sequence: TGTGCCAGCTTAGGCCCGGGTTTTGGAGGGGCCAACGTCCTGACTTTC.

The CDR3 spells CASATGGTYEQYF. Written as DNA, the CDR3 is TGTGCCAGCGCTACGGGCGGGACCTACGAGCAGTACTTC. The genes are TRBV7-2 and TRBJ2-7, with a possible D match to TRBD2 (6 bases). This CDR3 comprises 13 residues. Deletions cut 8 bases from V and 2 bases from J, with 13 bases between. Germline V lookup: CDR1 SGHTA, CDR2 FQGNSA. Using reference TRBV7-2 and TRBJ2-7 for the parts outside the CDR3, the full variable domain is GAGVSQSPSNKVTEKGKDVELRCDPISGHTALYWYRQSLGQGLEFLIYFQGNSAPDKSGLPSDRFSAERTGGSVSTLTIQRTQQEDSAVYLCASATGGTYEQYFGPGTRLTVT.

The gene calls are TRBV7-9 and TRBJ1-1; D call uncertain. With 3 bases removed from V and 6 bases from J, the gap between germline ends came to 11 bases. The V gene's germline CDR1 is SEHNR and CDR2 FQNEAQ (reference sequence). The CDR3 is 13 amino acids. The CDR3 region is CASSFGSGPEAFF. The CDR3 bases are TGTGCCAGCAGCTTTGGGAGTGGCCCTGAAGCTTTCTTT.

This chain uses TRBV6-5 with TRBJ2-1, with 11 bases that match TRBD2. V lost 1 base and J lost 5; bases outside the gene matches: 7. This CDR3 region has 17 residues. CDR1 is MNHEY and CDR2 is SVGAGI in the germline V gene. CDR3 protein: CASSYLVGTSGNNEQFF. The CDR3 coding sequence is TGTGCCAGCAGTTACTTGGTAGGGACTAGCGGAAACAATGAGCAGTTCTTC.

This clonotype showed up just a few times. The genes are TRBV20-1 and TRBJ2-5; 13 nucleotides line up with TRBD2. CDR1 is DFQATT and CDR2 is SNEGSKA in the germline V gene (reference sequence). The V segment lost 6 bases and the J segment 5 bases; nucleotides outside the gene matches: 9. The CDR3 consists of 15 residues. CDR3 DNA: TGCAGTGCCAACGGACTAGCGGGAGTCTGGGAGACCCAGTACTTC. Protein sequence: CSANGLAGVWETQYF.

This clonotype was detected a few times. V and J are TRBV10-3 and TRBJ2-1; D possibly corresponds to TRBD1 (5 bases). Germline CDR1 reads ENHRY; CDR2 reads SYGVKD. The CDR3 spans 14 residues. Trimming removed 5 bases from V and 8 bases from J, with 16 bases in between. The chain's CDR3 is CAISQGVRAHEQFF. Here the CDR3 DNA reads TGTGCCATCAGTCAAGGGGTTAGGGCCCATGAGCAGTTCTTC.

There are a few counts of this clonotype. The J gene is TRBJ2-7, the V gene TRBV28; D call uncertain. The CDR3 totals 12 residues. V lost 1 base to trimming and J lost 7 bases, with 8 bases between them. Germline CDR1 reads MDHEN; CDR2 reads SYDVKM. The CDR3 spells CASSLFSSEQYF. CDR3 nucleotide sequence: TGTGCCAGCAGTTTATTTTCGAGTGAGCAGTACTTC.

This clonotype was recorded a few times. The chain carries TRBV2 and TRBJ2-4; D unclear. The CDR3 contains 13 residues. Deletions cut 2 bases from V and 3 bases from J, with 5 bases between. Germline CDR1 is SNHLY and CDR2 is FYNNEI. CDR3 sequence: CASSENSKNIQYF. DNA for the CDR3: TGTGCCAGCAGTGAAAACAGCAAAAACATTCAGTACTTC.

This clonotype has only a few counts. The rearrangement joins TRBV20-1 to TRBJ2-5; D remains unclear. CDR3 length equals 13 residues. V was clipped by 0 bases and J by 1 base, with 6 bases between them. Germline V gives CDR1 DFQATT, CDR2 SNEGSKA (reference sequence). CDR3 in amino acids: CSARDHFQETQYF. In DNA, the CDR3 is TGCAGTGCTAGAGATCACTTCCAAGAGACCCAGTACTTC.

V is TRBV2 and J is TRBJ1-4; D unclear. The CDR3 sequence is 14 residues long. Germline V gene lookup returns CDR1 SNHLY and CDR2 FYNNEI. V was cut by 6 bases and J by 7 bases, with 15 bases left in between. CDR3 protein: CASRKGRELEKLFF. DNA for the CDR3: TGTGCCAGCAGGAAAGGGCGGGAGCTTGAAAAACTGTTTTTT.

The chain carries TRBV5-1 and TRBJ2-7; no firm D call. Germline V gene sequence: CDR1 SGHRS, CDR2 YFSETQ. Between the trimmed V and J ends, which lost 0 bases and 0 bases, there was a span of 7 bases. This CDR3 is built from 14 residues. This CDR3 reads CASSLDSTSYEQYF. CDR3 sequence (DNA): TGCGCCAGCAGCTTGGACTCGACCTCCTACGAGCAGTACTTC. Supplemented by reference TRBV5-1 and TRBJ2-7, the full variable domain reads KAGVTQTPRYLIKTRGQQVTLSCSPISGHRSVSWYQQTPGQGLQFLFEYFSETQRNKGNFPGRFSGRQFSNSRSEMNVSTLELGDSALYLCASSLDSTSYEQYFGPGTRLTVT.

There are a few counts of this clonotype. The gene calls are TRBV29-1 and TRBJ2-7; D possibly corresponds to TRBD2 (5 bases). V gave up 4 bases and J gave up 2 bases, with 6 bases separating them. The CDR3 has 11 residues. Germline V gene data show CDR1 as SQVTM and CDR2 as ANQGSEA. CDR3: CSVARAYEQYF. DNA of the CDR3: TGCAGCGTTGCGAGGGCCTACGAGCAGTACTTC.